Given below is one T cell receptor beta chain in context. The entry originates in a study of blood T cell repertoires in COVID-19. Study overall: Specimens from acute and convalescent COVID-19 originated in the United States, Italy and Spain. T cells, B-cell-depleted T cells, or PBMCs supplied cDNA or gDNA.

Cohorts were based on clinical histories the participants reported. In Cohort 3, a recovered donor had either two negative PCRs, clearance, or symptom resolution. V shed 4 bases and J 0 bases; nucleotides not matched to a gene: 7. This CDR3 region has 15 residues. CDR1 is SGHRS, CDR2 YFSETQ, per germline. Assay used: immunoSEQ multiplex PCR; TCRdb lists only in-frame clones, some missing. The sample lists around 500,000 clones; more than 75% were seen once. V gene TRBV5-1 combines with J gene TRBJ2-7, with TRBD1 identical over 7 bases. The origin of this receptor is a woman in her 40s who had recovered from COVID-19. The material sequenced was PBMCs or T cells enriched from blood (not recorded which). The CDR3, as DNA: TGCGCCAGCAGCGATATTACAGGGGTCTCCTACGAGCAGTACTTC. This sequence encodes CASSDITGVSYEQYF.